This T cell receptor (beta chain) emerged from a study of blood T cell repertoires in COVID-19. Study-wide context: PBMCs, B-cell-depleted T cells, or T cells provided the cDNA or gDNA that made up the material.

Losses at the gene ends were 0 bases for V and 4 bases for J; bases not matched to a gene: 2. CDR3 length: 15 residues. Per germline, CDR1 SGHRS and CDR2 YFSETQ. Source study methods: Estimated nucleated cell counts came from reference gene primer amplification. Profiling relied on immunoSEQ multiplex PCR, and the TCRdb table lists in-frame clones only, not all of them. That table gives V, J and clone size, and the DNA gave D and trimming. There are roughly 30,000 clones in the sample; approximately 67% occur only once, and roughly a sixth lies in the top ten. V gene TRBV5-1 combines with J gene TRBJ2-5, with 11 bases fitting TRBD1. The sequencing input was peripheral blood. The receptor comes from a human donor in a cohort sampled during active COVID-19. The CDR3 region has the DNA TGCGCCAGCAGCTTGGGGACAGGGGGCAGAGAGACCCAGTACTTC. Residues: CASSLGTGGRETQYF. The variable domain in full, completed from reference TRBV5-1 and TRBJ2-5, reads KAGVTQTPRYLIKTRGQQVTLSCSPISGHRSVSWYQQTPGQGLQFLFEYFSETQRNKGNFPGRFSGRQFSNSRSEMNVSTLELGDSALYLCASSLGTGGRETQYFGPGTRLLVL.